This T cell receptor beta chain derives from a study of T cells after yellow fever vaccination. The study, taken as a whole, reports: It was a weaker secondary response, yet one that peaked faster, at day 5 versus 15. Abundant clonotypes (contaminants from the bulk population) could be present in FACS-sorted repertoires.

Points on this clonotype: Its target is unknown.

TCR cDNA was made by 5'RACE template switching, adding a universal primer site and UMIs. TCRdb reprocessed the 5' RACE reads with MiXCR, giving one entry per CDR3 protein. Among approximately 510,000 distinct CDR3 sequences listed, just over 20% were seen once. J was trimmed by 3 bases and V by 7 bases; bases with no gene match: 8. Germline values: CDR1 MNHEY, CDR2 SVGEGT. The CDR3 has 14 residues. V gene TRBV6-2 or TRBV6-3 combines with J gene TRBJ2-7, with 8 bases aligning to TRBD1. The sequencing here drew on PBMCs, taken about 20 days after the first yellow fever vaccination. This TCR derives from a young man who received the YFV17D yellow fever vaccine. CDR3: CASNPQGAFYEQYV. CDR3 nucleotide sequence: TGTGCCAGCAACCCGCAGGGGGCCTTCTACGAGCAGTACGTC.